A single sample gave rise to the 7 T cell receptor beta chains below, sequenced in a study of T cell repertoires in cytomegalovirus infection. TCRdb fed the reads into MiXCR, producing one record per CDR3 protein. Here the sample spans some 240,000 distinct CDR3 sequences, 15% to 20% being singletons. The sequencing sample was made of CD8+ T cells from PBMCs. The receptor set was obtained from a human donor in good health (CMV status not recorded). Some clones in this sample may be carry-over from other donors' samples.

The V and J genes are TRBV13 and TRBJ2-1; 8 bases are shared with TRBD2. Germline values: CDR1 PRHDT, CDR2 FYEKMQ (reference sequence). J lost 2 bases, V lost 5 bases, and 5 bases had no gene match. The CDR3 extends over 15 amino acids. This chain's CDR3 is CASSPRGGTYNEQFF. For the CDR3, the DNA is TGTGCCAGCAGCCCCCGGGGGGGCACCTACAATGAGCAGTTCTTC.

This clonotype occurred a few times. The chain joins TRBV29-1 to TRBJ1-3, with TRBD1 as a possible D gene (5 bases). CDR3 length: 14 residues. V was pared by 1 base and J by 2 bases, with 9 bases between. CDR1 and CDR2 from the germline V gene are SQVTM and ANQGSEA. The CDR3 DNA reads as TGCAGCGTTGAAGGGGGGGGAGCTGGAAACACCATATATTTT. Its protein product is CSVEGGGAGNTIYF.

The rearrangement uses TRBV7-9 and TRBJ2-4; maybe TRBD1 (6 bases). The CDR3 runs to 17 residues. CDR1 and CDR2 from the germline V gene are SEHNR and FQNEAQ (reference sequence). Trimming stripped 2 bases from V and 2 bases from J, with 16 bases between. This chain's CDR3 is CASSLTYEGETKNIQYF. The DNA of the CDR3 is TGTGCCAGCAGCTTAACTTATGAGGGGGAGACCAAAAACATTCAGTACTTC. Variable domain in full (rest from reference TRBV7-9 and TRBJ2-4): DTGVSQNPRHKITKRGQNVTFRCDPISEHNRLYWYRQTLGQGPEFLTYFQNEAQLEKSRLLSDRFSAERPKGSFSTLEIQRTEQGDSAMYLCASSLTYEGETKNIQYFGAGTRLSVL.

This clonotype was seen at least ten times. This rearrangement joins TRBV7-8 to TRBJ2-7; 7 bases align to TRBD2. V was clipped by 3 bases and J by 6 bases; unmatched bases: 11. Germline assignment: CDR1 SGHVS and CDR2 FQNEAQ. The CDR3 runs to 15 residues. For the CDR3, the DNA is TGTGCCAGCAGCTTTTCCGGACTAGAGTCAGCCGAGCAGTACTTC. Its protein product is CASSFSGLESAEQYF.

The chain employs TRBV2 and TRBJ1-4; TRBD1 is a possible D gene (6 bases). V was trimmed by 6 bases and J by 5 bases, leaving 16 bases between them. Germline V gene lookup returns CDR1 SNHLY and CDR2 FYNNEI. The length of the CDR3 is 15 residues. The CDR3 DNA sequence: TGTGCCAGCAGGGTCACAGGGCGAATAAATGAAAAACTGTTTTTT. It is translated as CASRVTGRINEKLFF.

This clonotype was observed at least ten times. This chain uses TRBV7-2 with TRBJ1-4; D gene ambiguous. V dropped 6 bases and J dropped 5 bases, with 19 bases sitting between them. CDR1 and CDR2 from the germline V gene are SGHTA and FQGNSA. The CDR3 extends over 16 amino acids. CDR3 nucleotides: TGTGCCAGCAGTCCCCGAGGCACGGTTAAAAATGAAAAACTGTTTTTT. Translating it yields CASSPRGTVKNEKLFF.

The chain joins TRBV4-2 to TRBJ2-1; tentatively, D is TRBD1 (5 bases). Germline V gene data show CDR1 as LGHNA and CDR2 as YNFKEQ. V lost 5 bases and J lost 7, with 21 bases in between. The CDR3 totals 16 residues. The DNA for the CDR3 is TGTGCCAGCAGCGGGCTCCGCCGCGATCGGACAAATGAGCAGTTCTTC. Translation: CASSGLRRDRTNEQFF.